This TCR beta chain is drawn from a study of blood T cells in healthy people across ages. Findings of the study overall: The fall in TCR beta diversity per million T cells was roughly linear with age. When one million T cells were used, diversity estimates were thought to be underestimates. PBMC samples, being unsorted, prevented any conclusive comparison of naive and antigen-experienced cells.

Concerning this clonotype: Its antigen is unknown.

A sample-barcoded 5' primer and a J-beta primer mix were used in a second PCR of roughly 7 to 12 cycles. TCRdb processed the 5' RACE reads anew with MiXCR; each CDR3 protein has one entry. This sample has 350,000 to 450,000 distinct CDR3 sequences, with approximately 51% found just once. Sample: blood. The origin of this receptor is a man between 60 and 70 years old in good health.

CDR3 nucleotides: TGTGCCAGCAGCGTAGCCCCGGCGGGGCAATTCACAGATACGCAGTATTTT. This gives the protein CASSVAPAGQFTDTQYF. The V and J genes are TRBV9 and TRBJ2-3; TRBD2 is a possible D gene (6 bases). Trimming removed 0 bases from V and 2 bases from J, with 16 bases in between. Germline CDR1 reads SGDLS; CDR2 reads YYNGEE. The CDR3 runs 17 residues.